Each of the 12 T cell receptor beta chains below was sequenced from the same sample in a study of blood T cell repertoires in COVID-19. Profiled with immunoSEQ multiplex PCR; TCRdb holds only in-frame clones, not every one. The repertoire includes about 27,000 clones, 92% of them detected once, and 2.5% to 3% sits in the top ten. The sample taken for sequencing was peripheral blood. The receptor source for this set is a human donor in a cohort sampled during active COVID-19.

This clone is a singleton in its sample. The chain employs TRBV7-9 and TRBJ2-7, with 9 bases identical to TRBD2. From germline, CDR1 is SEHNR and CDR2 FQNEAQ (reference sequence). V lost 5 bases and J lost 0; bases outside the gene matches: 17. The length of the CDR3 is 19 residues. The CDR3 region is CASSHTGTSFPTPSYEQYF. In DNA form, the CDR3 reads TGTGCCAGCAGCCATACCGGGACTAGCTTCCCGACACCCTCCTACGAGCAGTACTTC.

J is TRBJ2-3 and V is TRBV15; TRBD2 might be the D (6 bases). CDR3 length: 17 amino acids. Germline V gives CDR1 LNHNV, CDR2 YYDKDF (reference sequence). Trimming shortened V by 5 bases and J by 4 bases, and 22 bases separated the two germline ends. The CDR3 is CATSPEGAGRGADTQYF. Written as DNA, the CDR3 is TGTGCCACCAGCCCCGAGGGCGCGGGGCGCGGAGCAGATACGCAGTATTTT.

The rearrangement uses TRBV5-1 and TRBJ2-1; 10 positions match TRBD1. From germline, CDR1 is SGHRS and CDR2 YFSETQ. The V segment lost 4 bases and the J segment 0 bases; nucleotides outside the gene matches: 10. This CDR3 has 18 amino acids. CDR3 amino acids: CASSQIRDRGSSYNEQFF. The CDR3 nucleotides read TGCGCCAGCAGCCAAATCCGGGACAGGGGTAGCTCCTACAATGAGCAGTTCTTC.

The chain has TRBV28 and TRBJ2-5, with TRBD2 identical over 7 bases. This CDR3 spans 13 amino acids. J lost 5 bases, V lost 6 bases, and 6 bases had no gene match. Germline V gene data show CDR1 as MDHEN and CDR2 as SYDVKM. CDR3 residues: CASSRSGRETQYF. CDR3 DNA: TGTGCCAGCAGCCGTAGCGGGCGGGAGACCCAGTACTTC.

The chain recombines TRBV2 with TRBJ2-1; unclear D gene. V dropped 8 bases and J dropped 4 bases, with 9 bases sitting between them. Germline CDR1 SNHLY, CDR2 FYNNEI. The CDR3 length is 12 residues. CDR3 DNA: TGTGCCAGCGGTCTAACTTACAATGAGCAGTTCTTC. This sequence encodes CASGLTYNEQFF.

The CDR3 here is CASSQGFGQPQHF. The CDR3 nucleotides are TGTGCCAGCAGCCAGGGTTTTGGGCAGCCCCAGCATTTT. The chain has TRBV28 and TRBJ1-5, with a possible D match to TRBD1 (5 bases). Germline CDR1 MDHEN, CDR2 SYDVKM. CDR3 length: 13 amino acids. V was pared by 6 bases and J by 7 bases, with 13 bases between.

The rearrangement uses TRBV15 and TRBJ1-2; D gene ambiguous. CDR1 LNHNV and CDR2 YYDKDF come from the germline V gene (reference sequence). V was shortened by 5 bases and J by 0 bases, with 13 bases between the two germline ends. CDR3 length: 15 amino acids. The CDR3 region has the DNA TGTGCCACCAGCTTCTTGCGGCGAGCTAACTATGGCTACACCTTC. Encoded protein: CATSFLRRANYGYTF.

The chain uses TRBV2 and TRBJ2-3; 8 bases line up with TRBD2. The J segment lost 6 bases and the V segment lost 2 bases, leaving 4 bases of the junction unmatched. This CDR3 spans 14 amino acids. Germline V CDR1 and CDR2: SNHLY, FYNNEI. The CDR3 DNA is TGTGCCAGCAGTGAACTAGCGGGCTCCGATACGCAGTATTTT. Protein product: CASSELAGSDTQYF.

The V gene is TRBV10-3, the J gene TRBJ2-1, with 10 positions matching TRBD1. J lost 7 bases, V lost 7 bases, and 7 bases had no gene match. This CDR3 has 14 amino acids. In germline, CDR1 is ENHRY, CDR2 SYGVKD. The CDR3 region has the DNA TGTGCCATCATTAGCCCGGGACAGGGGAATGAGCAGTTCTTC. It specifies CAIISPGQGNEQFF.

This chain connects TRBV5-4 to TRBJ2-3; D is perhaps TRBD1 (6 bases). Per the germline V gene, CDR1 is SGHNT and CDR2 is YYREEE (reference sequence). The CDR3 extends over 13 amino acids. V was clipped by 1 base and J by 4 bases, with 7 bases between them. CDR3 loop: CASSLTGPDTQYF. The CDR3 DNA sequence: TGTGCCAGCAGCTTGACAGGGCCAGATACGCAGTATTTT.

In this sample, this clone turned up once. CDR3 nucleotides: TGTGCCAGCGGCACGGGACAGGTGGGAGTTTCACCCCTCCACTTT. Its translation is CASGTGQVGVSPLHF. This chain uses TRBV6-6 with TRBJ1-6; TRBD1 matches 8 bases. The CDR3 sequence is 15 residues long. V gave up 8 bases and J gave up 9 bases; unmatched junction bases: 12. Germline assignment: CDR1 MNHNY and CDR2 SVGAGI (reference sequence).

The rearrangement joins TRBV27 to TRBJ2-1; tentatively, D is TRBD1 (6 bases). CDR1 is MNHEY and CDR2 is SMNVEV in the germline V gene (reference sequence). The V end lost 6 bases, the J end lost 0 bases, and 15 bases lay between the germline ends. This CDR3 has 16 residues. The CDR3 DNA reads TGTGCCAGCAGCTCTACAGGGTTTAGCTCCTACAATGAGCAGTTCTTC. Its protein is CASSSTGFSSYNEQFF.